The source of this T cell receptor beta chain is a study of T cell responses to AZD1222 COVID-19 vaccine. The CDR3 consists of 14 residues. The V segment lost 6 bases and the J segment 2 bases; nucleotides outside the gene matches: 2. Germline loops: CDR1 SNHLY, CDR2 FYNNEI. Sequenced by immunoSEQ multiplex PCR; TCRdb stores in-frame clones only, minus some. The sample contains about 120,000 clones, 85% to 95% of which appear only once. This chain uses TRBV2 with TRBJ2-5; TRBD2 matches 11 bases. The TCR sequence derives from an adult in good health. The specimen was peripheral blood, collected on day 0 of AZD1222 vaccination. CDR3 coding DNA: TGTGCCAGCAGCCCTAGCGGGGGGCAAGAGACCCAGTACTTC. Encoded protein: CASSPSGGQETQYF.